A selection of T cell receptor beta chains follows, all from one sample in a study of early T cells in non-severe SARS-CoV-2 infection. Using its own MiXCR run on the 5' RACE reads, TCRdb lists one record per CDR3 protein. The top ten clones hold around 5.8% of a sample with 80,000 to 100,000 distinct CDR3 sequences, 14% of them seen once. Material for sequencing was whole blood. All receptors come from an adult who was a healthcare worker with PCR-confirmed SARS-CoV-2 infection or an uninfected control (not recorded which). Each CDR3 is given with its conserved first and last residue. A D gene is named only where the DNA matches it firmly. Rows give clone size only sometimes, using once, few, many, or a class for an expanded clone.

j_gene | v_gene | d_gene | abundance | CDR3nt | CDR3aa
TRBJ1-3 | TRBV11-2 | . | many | TGTGCCAGCAGCATCGGGACCTCTGGAAACACCATATATTTT | CASSIGTSGNTIYF
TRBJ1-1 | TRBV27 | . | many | TGTGCCAGCAGTTTATATCCGGGACCGAACACTGAAGCTTTCTTT | CASSLYPGPNTEAFF
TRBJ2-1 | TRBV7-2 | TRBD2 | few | TGTGCCAGCAGCCCCCGGGGGAAGCGGGGGGTACCCTACAATGAGCAGTTCTTC | CASSPRGKRGVPYNEQFF
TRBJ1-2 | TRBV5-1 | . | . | TGCGCCAGCAGCTTGGGGGATCCAGGGACTAACTATGGCTACACCTTC | CASSLGDPGTNYGYTF
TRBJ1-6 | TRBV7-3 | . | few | TGTGCCAGCAGCTTAAACAGGAGGGATAATTCACCCCTCCACTTT | CASSLNRRDNSPLHF
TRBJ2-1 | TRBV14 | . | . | TGTGCCAGCAGACCTTTTGGACTCAATGAGCAGTTCTTC | CASRPFGLNEQFF
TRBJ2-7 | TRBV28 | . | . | TGTGCCAGCAGCCCCAAATGGTTTCACTACGAGCAGTACTTC | CASSPKWFHYEQYF
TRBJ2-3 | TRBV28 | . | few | TGTGCCAGCTTACAGCAGACCGACTCCGGAGATACGCAGTATTTT | CASLQQTDSGDTQYF
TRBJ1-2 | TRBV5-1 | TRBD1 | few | TGCGCCAGCAAAAAAGGACAGGGGTCCTATGATGGCTACACCTTC | CASKKGQGSYDGYTF
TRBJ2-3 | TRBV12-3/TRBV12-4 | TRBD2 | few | TGTGCCAGCAGTTTCGGGACTAGCGGGGGGAAGGCAGATACGCAGTATTTT | CASSFGTSGGKADTQYF
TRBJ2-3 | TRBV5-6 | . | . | TGTGCCAGCAGCTTCTCTCGCCCCACAGATACGCAGTATTTT | CASSFSRPTDTQYF
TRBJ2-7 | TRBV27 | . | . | TGTGCCAGCAGCCGAGACTACGAGCAGTACTTC | CASSRDYEQYF
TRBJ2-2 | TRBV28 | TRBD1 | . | TGTGCCACCCGTCGGACAGGGAACACCGGGGAGCTGTTTTTT | CATRRTGNTGELFF